This T cell receptor beta chain stems from a study of blood T cell repertoires in COVID-19. Across the whole study: Samples taken during acute and convalescent COVID-19 were collected in the United States, Italy and Spain. From T cells, B-cell-depleted T cells, or PBMCs came the material, which was cDNA or gDNA.

Original handling: Counts of nucleated cells, estimated from reference gene primer amplification, were obtained. Here immunoSEQ multiplex PCR was the method, and the copy in TCRdb shows in-frame clones only, minus some. That table gives V, J and clone size, and the DNA gave D and trimming. Here the sample spans about 240,000 clones, about 83% being singletons. This clone was seen a few times. This CDR3 is built from 12 residues. Germline CDR1 and CDR2: SQVTM and ANQGSEA. V shed 8 bases and J shed 0 bases, with 9 bases lying between them. Specimen: peripheral blood. V is TRBV29-1 and J is TRBJ2-3; a possible D gene is TRBD1 (6 bases). The receptor was isolated from a man younger than 40 who had recovered from COVID-19. CDR3 loop: CSTDRSTDTQYF. For the CDR3, the DNA is TGCAGCACTGACAGGAGCACAGATACGCAGTATTTT.